The T cell receptor beta chain described here comes from a study of OX40 agonist ivuxolimab in advanced cancers. Study-level findings and limits: A proportion of nonresponders additionally exhibited low normalized T-cell clonal expansion.

In regard to this clone: What it recognizes is unknown.

This table comes from immunoSEQ multiplex PCR, and its TCRdb copy is limited to in-frame clones, with some not included. This table has tens of thousands of clones, over 70% appearing once. The CDR3 is made up of 16 amino acids. Per germline, CDR1 SGHTA and CDR2 FQGNSA. Trimming cost V 1 base and J 2 bases; bases outside gene matches: 8. The sequencing here drew on CD4+ or CD8+ T cells sorted from blood, taken in a trial of the OX40 agonist ivuxolimab. The receptor was derived from an adult with an advanced solid tumor such as melanoma, head and neck, liver or kidney cancer. The J gene is TRBJ2-7, the V gene TRBV7-2; TRBD2 matches at 7 bases. The CDR3 DNA follows: TGTGCCAGCAGCTTAGGAGCCCTAGCGGTCACCTACGAGCAGTACTTC. Protein sequence: CASSLGALAVTYEQYF.